The clone carrying this T cell receptor beta chain was picked up a small number of times. As yet, its antigen is unknown. The data stem from a study of T-cell memory formation after mild COVID-19. The overall study: There were largely donor-specific TCR clusters. Study-wide results and caveats: Within pre-infection memory, some responding clones were found, suggesting cross-reactive memory joined. Whereas later expanders leaned CD4+, clones contracting day 15 to 85 showed a balanced CD4/CD8 makeup.

V was clipped by 3 bases and J by 2 bases, with 8 bases between them. Germline CDR1 is KGHSH and CDR2 is LQKENI. The length of the CDR3 is 14 residues. 5'RACE primed at constant segments yielded TCR alpha and TCR beta cDNA libraries bearing sample barcodes and UMIs. Using its own MiXCR run on the 5' RACE reads, TCRdb lists one record per CDR3 protein. The table has roughly 350,000 distinct CDR3 sequences, around 27% seen once. The sequence derives from an adult woman who had mild COVID-19 (a few samples of this study predate the infection). Cell type and time point are not known. The chain carries TRBV18 and TRBJ2-1; possible D gene TRBD1, 5 bases. Sequenced material: PBMCs or a T cell subset sorted from them (not recorded which). The CDR3 here is CASSPQGTYNEQFF. The CDR3 region has the DNA TGTGCCAGCTCACCTCAGGGTACCTACAATGAGCAGTTCTTC.